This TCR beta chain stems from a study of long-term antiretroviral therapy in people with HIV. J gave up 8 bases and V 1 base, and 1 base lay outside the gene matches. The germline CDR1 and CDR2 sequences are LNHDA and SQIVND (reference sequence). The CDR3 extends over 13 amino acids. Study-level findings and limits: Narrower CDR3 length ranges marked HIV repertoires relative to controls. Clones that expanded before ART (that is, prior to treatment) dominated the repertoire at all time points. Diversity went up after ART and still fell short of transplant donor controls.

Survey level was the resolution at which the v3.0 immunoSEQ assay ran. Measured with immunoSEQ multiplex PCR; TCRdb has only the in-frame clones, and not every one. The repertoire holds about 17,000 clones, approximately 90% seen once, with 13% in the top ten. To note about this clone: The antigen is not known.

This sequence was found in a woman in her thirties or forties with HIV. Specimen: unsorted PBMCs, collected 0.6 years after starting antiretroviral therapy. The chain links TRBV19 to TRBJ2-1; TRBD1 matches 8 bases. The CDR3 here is CASSIARGHEQFF. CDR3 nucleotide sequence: TGTGCCAGTAGTATAGCCAGGGGGCATGAGCAGTTCTTC.